The source of this T cell receptor (beta chain) is a study of blood T cell repertoires in COVID-19. The wider study: COVID-19 samples from acute and convalescent phases originated in the United States, Italy and Spain. T cells, B-cell-depleted T cells, or PBMCs supplied cDNA or gDNA.

This CDR3 comprises 17 residues. V dropped 0 bases and J dropped 2; count of bases not matched to a gene: 3. Looked up from germline, CDR1 is ENHRY and CDR2 is SYGVKD. Under the authors' procedure: Amplification with reference gene primers provided the estimates of nucleated cell counts. Sequenced by immunoSEQ multiplex PCR; TCRdb stores in-frame clones only, minus some. V, J and clone size are those of that table, while D and trimming were read from the DNA. The sample consists of about 100,000 clones, around 92% of them appearing once. The material sequenced was peripheral blood. The chain combines TRBV10-3 with TRBJ2-1; 11 nucleotides match TRBD1. This receptor was taken from a man between 40 and 49 years old with active or convalescent COVID-19. As DNA, the CDR3 is TGTGCCATCAGTGAGTCGGTGGGACAGGGGGCCTACAATGAGCAGTTCTTC. It translates to CAISESVGQGAYNEQFF.